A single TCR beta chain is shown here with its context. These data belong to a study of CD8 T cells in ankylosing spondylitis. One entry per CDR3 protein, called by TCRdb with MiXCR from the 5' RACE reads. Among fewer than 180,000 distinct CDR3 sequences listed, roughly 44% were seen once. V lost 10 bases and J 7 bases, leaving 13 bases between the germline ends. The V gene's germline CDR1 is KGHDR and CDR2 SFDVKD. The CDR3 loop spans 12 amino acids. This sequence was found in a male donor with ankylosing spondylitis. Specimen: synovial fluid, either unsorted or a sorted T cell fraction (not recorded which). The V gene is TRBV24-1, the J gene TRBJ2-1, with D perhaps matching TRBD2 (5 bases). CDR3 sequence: CATGRGRNEQFF. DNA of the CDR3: TGTGCCACTGGTCGGGGTCGGAATGAGCAGTTCTTC.